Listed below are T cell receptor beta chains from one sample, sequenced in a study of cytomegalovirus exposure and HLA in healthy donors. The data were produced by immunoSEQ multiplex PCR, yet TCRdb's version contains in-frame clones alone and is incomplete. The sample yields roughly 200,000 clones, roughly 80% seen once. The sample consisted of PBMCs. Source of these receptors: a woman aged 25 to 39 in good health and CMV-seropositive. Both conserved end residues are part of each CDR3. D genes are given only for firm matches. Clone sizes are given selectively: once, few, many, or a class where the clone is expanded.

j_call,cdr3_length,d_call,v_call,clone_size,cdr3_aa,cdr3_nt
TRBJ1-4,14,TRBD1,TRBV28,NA,CAGDRGRANEKLFF,TGTGCCGGAGACAGGGGGCGAGCTAATGAAAAACTGTTTTTT
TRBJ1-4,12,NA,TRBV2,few,CASSVRSEKLFF,TGTGCCAGCAGTGTTAGGAGTGAAAAACTGTTTTTT
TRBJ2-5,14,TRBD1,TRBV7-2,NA,CASSVHRGRETQYF,TGTGCCAGCAGCGTCCACAGGGGGCGAGAGACCCAGTACTTC
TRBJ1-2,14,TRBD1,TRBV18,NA,CASSPGQGAHGYTF,TGTGCCAGCTCACCTGGACAGGGGGCACATGGCTACACCTTC
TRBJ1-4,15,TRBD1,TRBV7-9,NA,CASSFQGAANEKLFF,TGTGCCAGCAGCTTTCAGGGGGCTGCTAATGAAAAACTGTTTTTT
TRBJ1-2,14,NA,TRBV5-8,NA,CASSLNRANYGYTF,TGTGCCAGCAGCTTGAACAGGGCCAACTATGGCTACACCTTC
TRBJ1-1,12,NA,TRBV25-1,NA,CASSRVNTEAFF,TGTGCCAGCAGTCGAGTGAACACTGAAGCTTTCTTT
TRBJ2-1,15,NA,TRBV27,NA,CASSLLMSSYNEQFF,TGTGCCAGCAGTTTATTAATGAGCTCCTACAATGAGCAGTTCTTC
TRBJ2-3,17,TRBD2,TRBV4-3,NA,CASSREGASGGTDTQYF,TGCGCCAGCAGCCGAGAAGGGGCTAGCGGGGGAACAGATACGCAGTATTTT
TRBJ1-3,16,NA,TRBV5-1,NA,CASSTNPRGTGNTIYF,TGCGCCAGCAGCACCAATCCCAGGGGAACTGGAAACACCATATATTTT
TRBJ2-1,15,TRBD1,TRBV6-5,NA,CASRAGTGNTMKQFF,TGTGCCAGCAGAGCCGGGACAGGGAATACAATGAAGCAGTTCTTC
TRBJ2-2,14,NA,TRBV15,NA,CATSRMGGTGELFF,TGTGCCACCAGCAGAATGGGGGGAACCGGGGAGCTGTTTTTT
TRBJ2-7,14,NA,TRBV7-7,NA,CASSPSGGSHEQYF,TGTGCCAGCAGTCCCTCCGGTGGGAGCCACGAGCAGTACTTC
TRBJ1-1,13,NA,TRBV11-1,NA,CASSLTTGSEAFF,TGTGCCAGCAGCCTCACCACAGGGTCTGAAGCTTTCTTT
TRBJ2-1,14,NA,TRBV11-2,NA,CASSLSREGNEQFF,TGTGCCAGCAGCTTATCCCGTGAGGGTAATGAGCAGTTCTTC
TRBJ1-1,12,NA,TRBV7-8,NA,CASSFLNTEAFF,TGTGCCAGCAGCTTCTTAAACACTGAAGCTTTCTTT
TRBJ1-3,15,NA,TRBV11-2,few,CASSLDRTTGNTIYF,TGTGCCAGCAGCCTAGACAGGACAACTGGAAACACCATATATTTT
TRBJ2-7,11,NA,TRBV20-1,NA,CSAKRSYEQYF,TGCAGTGCTAAGCGGTCCTACGAGCAGTACTTC
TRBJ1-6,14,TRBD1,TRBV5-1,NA,CASSFRDRGSPLHF,TGCGCCAGCAGCTTCCGGGACAGGGGCTCACCCCTCCACTTT
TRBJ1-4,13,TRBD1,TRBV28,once,CASSTQGAEKLFF,TGTGCCAGCTCCACACAGGGGGCTGAAAAACTGTTTTTT
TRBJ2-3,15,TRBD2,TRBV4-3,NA,CASSQGSGGRDTQYF,TGCGCCAGCAGCCAGGGTAGCGGGGGGCGGGATACGCAGTATTTT
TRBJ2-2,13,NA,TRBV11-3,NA,CASTQGWGGELFF,TGTGCCAGCACACAGGGTTGGGGCGGGGAGCTGTTTTTT
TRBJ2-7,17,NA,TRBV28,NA,CASSPSLRGRGSYEQYF,TGTGCCAGCAGTCCATCTCTCCGCGGACGGGGATCCTACGAGCAGTACTTC
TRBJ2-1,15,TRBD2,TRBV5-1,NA,CASSLLPSGTDEQFF,TGCGCCAGCAGCTTGCTGCCTAGCGGGACCGATGAGCAGTTCTTC
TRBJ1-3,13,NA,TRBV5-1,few,CASSLQDGNTIYF,TGCGCCAGCAGCTTACAGGACGGAAACACCATATATTTT
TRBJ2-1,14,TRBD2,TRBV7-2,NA,CASSLSGNVNEQFF,TGTGCCAGCAGCTTAAGCGGGAATGTTAATGAGCAGTTCTTC
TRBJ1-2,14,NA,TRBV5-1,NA,CASSLQGSNYGYTF,TGCGCCAGCAGCCTCCAGGGGTCTAACTATGGCTACACCTTC